The entry below gives a single TCR beta chain sequence along with its context. As yet, its antigen is unknown. This specimen belongs to a study of identical twins. Study-level findings and limits: Invariant MAIT and iNKT cells may have partly biased zero-insertion analyses. Abundant beta clonotypes from cord blood bore fewer insertions; memory repertoires lacked this pattern. In drawing conclusions, the study used cross-sectional statistical analysis and did not follow the same donors.

The V and J ends lost 5 bases and 4 bases, in that order; junction bases with no gene match: 14. The CDR3 spans 16 residues. Per the germline V gene, CDR1 is LNHDA and CDR2 is SQIVND (reference sequence). TCRdb re-derived calls from the 5' RACE reads in MiXCR, one entry per CDR3 protein. Among just over 450,000 distinct CDR3 sequences listed, approximately 15% were seen once. The sample was also linked to a second study, of yellow fever vaccine responses in identical twins. That report adds: The T cell response to vaccination in identical twins was reportedly partly convergent and partly personalized.

This TCR was recovered from a woman in her late teens or twenties in good health. Source material: CD4+ T cells sorted from blood. The V gene is TRBV19, the J gene TRBJ2-7; TRBD1 aligns across 7 bases. Written as DNA, the CDR3 is TGTGCCAGTAGTCCCCTGGGGCGACAGGGCGGGTACGAGCAGTACTTC. Its translation is CASSPLGRQGGYEQYF. Drawing the rest from reference TRBV19 and TRBJ2-7, the complete variable domain is DGGITQSPKYLFRKEGQNVTLSCEQNLNHDAMYWYRQDPGQGLRLIYYSQIVNDFQKGDIAEGYSVSREKKESFPLTVTSAQKNPTAFYLCASSPLGRQGGYEQYFGPGTRLTVT.